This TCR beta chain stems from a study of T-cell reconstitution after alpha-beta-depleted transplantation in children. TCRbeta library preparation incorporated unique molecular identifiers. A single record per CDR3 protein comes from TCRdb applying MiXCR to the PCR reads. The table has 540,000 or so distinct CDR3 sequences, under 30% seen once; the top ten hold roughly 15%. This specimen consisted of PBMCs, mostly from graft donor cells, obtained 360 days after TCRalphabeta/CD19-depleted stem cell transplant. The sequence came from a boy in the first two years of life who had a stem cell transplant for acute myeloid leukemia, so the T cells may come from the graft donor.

In DNA form, the CDR3 reads TGTGCCAGCAGTGCCAGAGGGCGGACTGAAGCTTTCTTT. This gives the protein CASSARGRTEAFF. V usage is TRBV12-3 or TRBV12-4 and J usage is TRBJ1-1, with unresolved D. The CDR3 contains 13 residues. V was shortened by 5 bases and J by 5 bases, with 12 bases between the two germline ends.